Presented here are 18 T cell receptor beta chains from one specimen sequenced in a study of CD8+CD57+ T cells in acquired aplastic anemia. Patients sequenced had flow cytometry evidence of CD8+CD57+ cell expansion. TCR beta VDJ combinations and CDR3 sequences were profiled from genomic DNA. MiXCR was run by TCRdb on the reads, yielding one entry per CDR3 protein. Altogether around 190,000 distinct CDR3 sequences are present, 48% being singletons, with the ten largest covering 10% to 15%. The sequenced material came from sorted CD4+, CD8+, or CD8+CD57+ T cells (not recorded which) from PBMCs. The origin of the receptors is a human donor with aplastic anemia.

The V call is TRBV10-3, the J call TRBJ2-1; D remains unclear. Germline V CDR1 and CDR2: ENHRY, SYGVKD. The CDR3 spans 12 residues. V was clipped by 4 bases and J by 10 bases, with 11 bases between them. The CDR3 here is CAISGLGLEQFF. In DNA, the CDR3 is TGTGCCATCAGTGGTCTTGGGCTGGAGCAGTTCTTC.

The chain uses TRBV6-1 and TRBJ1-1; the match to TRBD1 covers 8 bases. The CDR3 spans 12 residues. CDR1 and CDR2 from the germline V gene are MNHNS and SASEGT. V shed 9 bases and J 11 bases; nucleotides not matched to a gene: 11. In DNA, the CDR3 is TGTGCCAGTAGAACCGGACAGGGAGATGCTTTCTTT. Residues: CASRTGQGDAFF.

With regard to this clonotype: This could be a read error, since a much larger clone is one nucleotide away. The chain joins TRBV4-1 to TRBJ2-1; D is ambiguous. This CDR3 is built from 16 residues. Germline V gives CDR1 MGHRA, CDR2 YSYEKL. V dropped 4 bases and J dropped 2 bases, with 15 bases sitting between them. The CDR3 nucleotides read TGCGCCAGCAGCCGGGTAGACATGGTCGCCTACAATGAGCAGTTCTTC. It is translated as CASSRVDMVAYNEQFF.

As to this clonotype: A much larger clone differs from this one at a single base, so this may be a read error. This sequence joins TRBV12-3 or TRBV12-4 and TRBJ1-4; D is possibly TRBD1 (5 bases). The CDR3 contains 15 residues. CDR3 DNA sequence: TGTGCCAGCAGTTTGTGGACACCGGGAAATGAAAAACTGGTTTTT. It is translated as CASSLWTPGNEKLVF.

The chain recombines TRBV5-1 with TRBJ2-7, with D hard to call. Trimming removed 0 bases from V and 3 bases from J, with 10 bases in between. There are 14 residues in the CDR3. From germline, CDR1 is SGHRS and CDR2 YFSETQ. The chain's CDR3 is CASSLAAGDYEQYF. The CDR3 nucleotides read TGCGCCAGCAGCTTGGCCGCTGGGGACTACGAGCAGTACTTC.

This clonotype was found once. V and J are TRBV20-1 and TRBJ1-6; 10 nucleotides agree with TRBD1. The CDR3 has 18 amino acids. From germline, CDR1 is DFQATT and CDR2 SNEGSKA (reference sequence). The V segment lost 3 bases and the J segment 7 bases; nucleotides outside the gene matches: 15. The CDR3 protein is CSASGPAGQGEGNSPLHF. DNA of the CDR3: TGCAGTGCTAGCGGGCCCGCAGGACAGGGGGAGGGAAATTCACCCCTCCACTTT.

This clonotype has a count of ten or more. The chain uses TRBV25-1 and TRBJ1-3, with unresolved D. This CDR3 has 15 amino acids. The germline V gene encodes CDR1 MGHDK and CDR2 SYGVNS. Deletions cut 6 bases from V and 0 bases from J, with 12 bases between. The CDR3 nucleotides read TGTGCCAGCAGCACGGGAGTAGTCTCTGGAAACACCATATATTTT. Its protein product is CASSTGVVSGNTIYF.

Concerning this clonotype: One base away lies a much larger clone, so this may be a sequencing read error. DNA for the CDR3: TGTGCCAGTAGTACCGGACAGGGATACAATATTAATGAAAAACTGTCTTTT. It codes for CASSTGQGYNINEKLSF. The chain joins TRBV19 to TRBJ1-4; 8 bases agree with TRBD1. Germline CDR1 LNHDA, CDR2 SQIVND (reference sequence). CDR3 length equals 17 residues.

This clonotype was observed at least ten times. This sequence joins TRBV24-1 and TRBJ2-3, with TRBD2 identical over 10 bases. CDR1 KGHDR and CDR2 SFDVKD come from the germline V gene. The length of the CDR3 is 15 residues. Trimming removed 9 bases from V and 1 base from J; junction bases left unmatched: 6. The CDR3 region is CATGSTSGGTDTQYF. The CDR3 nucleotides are TGTGCCACCGGCAGCACTAGCGGGGGCACAGATACGCAGTATTTT.

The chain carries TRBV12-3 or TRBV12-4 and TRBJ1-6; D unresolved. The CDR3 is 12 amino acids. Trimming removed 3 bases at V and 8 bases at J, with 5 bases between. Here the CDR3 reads CASSFSDSPLHF. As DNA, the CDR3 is TGTGCCAGCAGTTTCAGTGATTCACCCCTCCACTTT.

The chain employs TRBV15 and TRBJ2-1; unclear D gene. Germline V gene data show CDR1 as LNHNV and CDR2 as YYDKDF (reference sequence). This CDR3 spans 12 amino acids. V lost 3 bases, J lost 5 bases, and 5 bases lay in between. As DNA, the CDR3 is TGTGCCACCAGCAGGTTGAACAATGAGCAGTTCTTC. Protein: CATSRLNNEQFF.

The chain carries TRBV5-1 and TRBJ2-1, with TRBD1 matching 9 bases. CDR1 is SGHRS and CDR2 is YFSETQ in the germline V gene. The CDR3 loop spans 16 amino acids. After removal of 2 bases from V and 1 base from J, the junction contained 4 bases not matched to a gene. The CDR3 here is CASSFGQGLSYNEQFF. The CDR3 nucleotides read TGCGCCAGCAGCTTCGGACAGGGGTTATCCTACAATGAGCAGTTCTTC.

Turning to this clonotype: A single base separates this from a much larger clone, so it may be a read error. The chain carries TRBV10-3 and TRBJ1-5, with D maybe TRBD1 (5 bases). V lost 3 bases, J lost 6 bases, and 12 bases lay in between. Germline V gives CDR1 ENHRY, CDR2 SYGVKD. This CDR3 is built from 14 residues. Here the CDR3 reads CAISEVGGGQPQHF. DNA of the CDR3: TGTGCCATCAGTGAAGTCGGGGGAGGTCAGCCCCAGCATTTT.

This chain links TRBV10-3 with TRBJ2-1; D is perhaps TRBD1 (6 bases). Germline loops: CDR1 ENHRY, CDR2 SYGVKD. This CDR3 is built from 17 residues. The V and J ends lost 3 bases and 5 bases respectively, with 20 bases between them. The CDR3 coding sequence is TGTGCCATCAGTGACTACAGGGACCGAAATCCTCACAATGAGCAGTTCTTC. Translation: CAISDYRDRNPHNEQFF.

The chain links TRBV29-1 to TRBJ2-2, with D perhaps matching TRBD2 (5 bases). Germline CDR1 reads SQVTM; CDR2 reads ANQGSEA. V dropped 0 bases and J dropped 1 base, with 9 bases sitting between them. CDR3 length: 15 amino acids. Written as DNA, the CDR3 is TGCAGCGTTGAAGATCGAGGACTGAACACCGGGGAGCTGTTTTTT. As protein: CSVEDRGLNTGELFF.

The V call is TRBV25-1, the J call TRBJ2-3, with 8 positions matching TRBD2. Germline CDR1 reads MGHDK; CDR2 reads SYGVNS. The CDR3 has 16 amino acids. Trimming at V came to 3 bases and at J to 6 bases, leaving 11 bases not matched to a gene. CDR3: CASSDIPGLGRDTQYF. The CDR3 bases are TGTGCCAGCAGTGACATACCGGGACTAGGAAGGGATACGCAGTATTTT.

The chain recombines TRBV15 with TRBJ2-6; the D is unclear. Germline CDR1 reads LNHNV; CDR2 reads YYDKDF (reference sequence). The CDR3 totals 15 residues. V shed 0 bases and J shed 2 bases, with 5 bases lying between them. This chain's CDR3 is CATSRDRAGANVLTF. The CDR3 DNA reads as TGTGCCACCAGCAGAGATCGGGCTGGGGCCAACGTCCTGACTTTC.

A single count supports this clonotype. The CDR3 region has the DNA TGCAGCGTTGGTAGAGGGGCCTCCGGTAATGAAAAACTGTTTTTT. Its translation: CSVGRGASGNEKLFF. The rearrangement joins TRBV29-1 to TRBJ1-4, with D maybe TRBD1 (5 bases). This CDR3 contains 15 residues. Germline V lookup: CDR1 SQVTM, CDR2 ANQGSEA. Trimming took off 4 bases at V and 4 bases at J, with 16 bases between the two ends.